One sample yielded the 3 T cell receptor beta chains listed below, sequenced in a study of early T cells in non-severe SARS-CoV-2 infection. TCRdb reanalysed the 5' RACE reads using MiXCR and keeps one entry per CDR3 protein. The sample has 80,000 to 95,000 distinct CDR3 sequences, under 15% seen once. The sample consisted of whole blood. The receptors shown here come from an adult who was a healthcare worker with PCR-confirmed SARS-CoV-2 infection or an uninfected control (not recorded which).

This clonotype was counted a few times. The CDR3 is CASSPVGNSNQPQHF. The CDR3 DNA follows: TGTGCCAGCTCACCAGTAGGAAATAGCAATCAGCCCCAGCATTTT. The chain uses TRBV18 and TRBJ1-5, with D hard to call. CDR1 is KGHSH, CDR2 LQKENI, per germline. The CDR3 covers 15 residues. With 2 bases removed from V and 0 bases from J, the gap between germline ends came to 8 bases.

This chain connects TRBV6-6 to TRBJ1-4, with D uncertain. The CDR3 sequence is 13 residues long. Germline V lookup: CDR1 MNHNY, CDR2 SVGAGI (reference sequence). Trimming took 4 bases from V and 5 from J, leaving 8 bases between them. The CDR3 sequence is CASSFSFNEKLFF. Written as DNA, the CDR3 is TGTGCCAGCAGTTTTTCCTTCAATGAAAAACTGTTTTTT.

The chain uses TRBV10-3 and TRBJ1-2; D uncertain. The V and J ends lost 7 bases and 4 bases respectively, with 13 bases between them. Looked up from germline, CDR1 is ENHRY and CDR2 is SYGVKD. CDR3 size: 13 residues. CDR3: CAIKGSTTYGYTF. The CDR3 DNA sequence: TGTGCCATCAAGGGAAGTACGACCTATGGCTACACCTTC.